These 32 T cell receptor beta chains originate from one sample sequenced in a study of T-cell memory formation after mild COVID-19. TCRdb fed the 5' RACE reads into MiXCR, producing one record per CDR3 protein. The sample has roughly 250,000 distinct CDR3 sequences, about 15% seen once. Sample: PBMCs or a T cell subset sorted from them (not recorded which). The receptors shown here come from a man in his late teens or twenties who had mild COVID-19 (a few samples of this study predate the infection). Cell type and time point are not known.

A few counts support this clonotype. This chain uses TRBV20-1 with TRBJ2-7; no firm D call. Trimming stripped 6 bases from V and 3 bases from J, with 9 bases between. CDR3 length equals 11 residues. Germline CDR1 reads DFQATT; CDR2 reads SNEGSKA (reference sequence). CDR3 nucleotide sequence: TGCAGTGCGCCGAATAACTACGAGCAGTACTTC. As protein: CSAPNNYEQYF.

This clonotype was counted between two and nine times. The chain recombines TRBV19 with TRBJ1-1; D unclear. There are 14 residues in the CDR3. V lost 4 bases to trimming and J lost 1 base, with 10 bases between them. From germline, CDR1 is LNHDA and CDR2 SQIVND (reference sequence). The DNA for the CDR3 is TGTGCCAGTAGTAATTGGTACGCGAACACTGAAGCTTTCTTT. The encoded protein is CASSNWYANTEAFF.

This clonotype has just a few counts. The chain has TRBV6-5 and TRBJ2-5, with 12 bases aligning to TRBD2. This CDR3 contains 17 residues. Per the germline V gene, CDR1 is MNHEY and CDR2 is SVGAGI. With V trimmed by 0 bases and J by 5 bases, 7 bases remained unmatched. CDR3 amino acids: CASSYSASGGAGETQYF. In DNA, the CDR3 is TGTGCCAGCAGTTACTCGGCTAGCGGGGGGGCCGGTGAGACCCAGTACTTC.

The table lists this clonotype with a few counts. The chain recombines TRBV12-3 or TRBV12-4 with TRBJ2-5, with 10 bases matching TRBD1. CDR3 length: 13 residues. J gave up 5 bases and V 6 bases, and 3 bases lay outside the gene matches. The CDR3 protein is CASRTGQGETQYF. The CDR3 DNA follows: TGTGCCAGCAGGACGGGACAGGGGGAGACCCAGTACTTC.

This clonotype was seen a handful of times. The V call is TRBV4-1, the J call TRBJ2-7; D not resolved. CDR1 is MGHRA and CDR2 is YSYEKL in the germline V gene. This CDR3 region has 14 residues. Between the trimmed V and J ends, which lost 0 bases and 0 bases, there was a span of 6 bases. The CDR3 region has the DNA TGCGCCAGCAGCCAAGACCCGGACTCCTACGAGCAGTACTTC. Translation: CASSQDPDSYEQYF.

The V call is TRBV7-8, the J call TRBJ2-2; D unresolved. Germline V lookup: CDR1 SGHVS, CDR2 FQNEAQ. CDR3 length equals 12 residues. Deletions cut 2 bases from V and 9 bases from J, with 7 bases between. CDR3 nucleotides: TGTGCCAGCAGCTTATCTGGTCGGGAGCTGTTTTTT. It is translated as CASSLSGRELFF.

This clonotype has just a few counts. The V gene is TRBV24-1, the J gene TRBJ2-2; the match to TRBD1 covers 9 bases. The V gene end was trimmed by 4 bases and the J gene end by 6 bases; junction bases not matched to a gene: 8. CDR1 and CDR2 (germline): KGHDR, SFDVKD. CDR3 length: 16 amino acids. This chain's CDR3 is CATSDTGGRMPGELFF. CDR3 coding DNA: TGTGCCACCAGTGACACAGGGGGCAGAATGCCCGGGGAGCTGTTTTTT.

This chain links TRBV7-2 with TRBJ2-6, with D hard to call. The CDR3 runs 16 residues. Germline V CDR1 and CDR2: SGHTA, FQGNSA. V was pared by 5 bases and J by 4 bases, with 15 bases between. The CDR3 coding sequence is TGTGCCAGCAGCCCCTGGTCCGCTCAGGGGGCCAACGTCCTGACTTTC. It specifies CASSPWSAQGANVLTF. Looking up the rest from reference TRBV7-2 and TRBJ2-6 gives the full variable domain: GAGVSQSPSNKVTEKGKDVELRCDPISGHTALYWYRQSLGQGLEFLIYFQGNSAPDKSGLPSDRFSAERTGGSVSTLTIQRTQQEDSAVYLCASSPWSAQGANVLTFGAGSRLTVL.

The chain employs TRBV5-1 and TRBJ2-3; D might be TRBD1 or TRBD2, each matching 5 bases. With 3 bases removed from V and 6 bases from J, the gap between germline ends came to 20 bases. The CDR3 has 16 amino acids. Germline CDR1 reads SGHRS; CDR2 reads YFSETQ. The DNA of the CDR3 is TGCGCCAGCAGCTCGCCTGGCCTAGCAGGGTTCGATACGCAGTATTTT. As protein: CASSSPGLAGFDTQYF.

The chain joins TRBV5-1 to TRBJ1-2; D may be TRBD1 (6 bases). V was cut by 0 bases and J by 4 bases, with 13 bases left in between. The CDR3 contains 15 residues. CDR1 is SGHRS, CDR2 YFSETQ, per germline. CDR3 sequence reads: CASSLGQAGPYGYTF. DNA for the CDR3: TGCGCCAGCAGCTTGGGACAGGCCGGCCCCTATGGCTACACCTTC.

This clonotype was seen a few times. V usage is TRBV6-2 or TRBV6-3 and J usage is TRBJ2-2; D is ambiguous. The CDR3 covers 16 residues. The V and J ends lost 5 bases and 1 base respectively, with 14 bases between them. Germline loops: CDR1 MNHEY, CDR2 SVGEGT. The CDR3 here is CASSPGIRGNTGELFF. CDR3 sequence (DNA): TGTGCCAGCAGTCCAGGAATAAGAGGGAACACCGGGGAGCTGTTTTTT.

This clonotype has a handful of counts. The rearrangement uses TRBV12-3 or TRBV12-4 and TRBJ2-1, with 12 bases identical to TRBD2. The J segment lost 10 bases and the V segment lost 5 bases, leaving 6 bases of the junction unmatched. The CDR3 is 14 amino acids. CDR3: CASSPPSGGGEQFF. DNA for the CDR3: TGTGCCAGCAGTCCTCCTAGCGGGGGGGGCGAGCAGTTCTTC.

This clonotype was detected a few times. The V gene is TRBV5-1, the J gene TRBJ2-7; possibly TRBD2 for D (5 bases). CDR1 is SGHRS, CDR2 YFSETQ, per germline. Trimming stripped 4 bases from V and 5 bases from J, with 16 bases between. The CDR3 contains 14 residues. The CDR3 region has the DNA TGCGCCAGCAGCCGGGGAATGGCTCTCGACGAGCAGTACGTC. The encoded protein is CASSRGMALDEQYV.

The chain links TRBV9 to TRBJ2-6, with D uncertain. The CDR3 is 17 amino acids. V was shortened by 0 bases and J by 0 bases, with 10 bases between the two germline ends. Germline loops: CDR1 SGDLS, CDR2 YYNGEE. The CDR3 region has the DNA TGTGCCAGCAGCGTAGATGGGATGAACTCTGGGGCCAACGTCCTGACTTTC. This sequence encodes CASSVDGMNSGANVLTF.

V and J are TRBV11-3 and TRBJ2-3; D may match TRBD1 or TRBD2 (5 bases each). Per the germline V gene, CDR1 is SGHNT and CDR2 is YENEEA. V dropped 5 bases and J dropped 0 bases, with 15 bases sitting between them. The CDR3 spans 16 residues. CDR3 in DNA: TGTGCCAGCAGCCTCGGGACGGTGGGAAGCACAGATACGCAGTATTTT. Translated, it gives CASSLGTVGSTDTQYF.

CDR3 DNA sequence: TGTGCCAGCAGCCGACAGGGGAGGGAAGAGACCCAGTACTTC. Its translation: CASSRQGREETQYF. The rearrangement uses TRBV5-4 and TRBJ2-5; a weak D match, TRBD1 (8 bases). The V gene lost 4 bases and the J gene lost 3 bases, with 13 bases spanning the gap. CDR1 and CDR2 (germline): SGHNT, YYREEE (reference sequence). The length of the CDR3 is 14 residues.

The chain carries TRBV20-1 and TRBJ1-4; D is perhaps TRBD1 (5 bases). The CDR3 extends over 15 amino acids. V lost 3 bases and J 7 bases, leaving 18 bases between the germline ends. The germline gives CDR1 DFQATT, CDR2 SNEGSKA (reference sequence). The CDR3: CSARVRPGPSEKLFF. The CDR3 bases are TGCAGTGCTAGGGTCCGACCGGGGCCGTCTGAAAAACTGTTTTTT.

DNA of the CDR3: TGTGCCAGCAGCGAAGGGTCAAGCGGGGGCTACAATGAGCAGTTCTTC. Protein: CASSEGSSGGYNEQFF. This sequence joins TRBV4-2 and TRBJ2-1, with 8 bases matching TRBD2. Germline CDR1 LGHNA, CDR2 YNFKEQ. CDR3 length equals 16 residues. V gave up 5 bases and J gave up 3 bases; unmatched junction bases: 9.

This clonotype was observed a few times. This chain uses TRBV20-1 with TRBJ1-3, with D uncertain. The V end lost 1 base, the J end lost 4 bases, and 11 bases lay between the germline ends. This CDR3 region has 14 residues. CDR1 and CDR2 from the germline V gene are DFQATT and SNEGSKA (reference sequence). CDR3 residues: CSARGGVSGNTIYF. The CDR3 bases are TGCAGTGCTAGAGGGGGAGTGTCGGGAAACACCATATATTTT.

The chain carries TRBV5-4 and TRBJ2-2; perhaps D is TRBD1 or TRBD2 (6 bases each). Per germline, CDR1 SGHNT and CDR2 YYREEE (reference sequence). The V end lost 5 bases, the J end lost 6 bases, and 20 bases lay between the germline ends. CDR3 length: 16 residues. The CDR3 DNA reads as TGTGCCAGCAGGCCTGAGGGGGGCGCCGAATCCGGGGAGCTGTTTTTT. Translated, it gives CASRPEGGAESGELFF.

V usage is TRBV7-9 and J usage is TRBJ2-1; the D is unclear. The CDR3 loop spans 14 amino acids. V shed 3 bases and J shed 7 bases, with 13 bases lying between them. In germline, CDR1 is SEHNR, CDR2 FQNEAQ (reference sequence). The CDR3: CASSFWAVRNEQFF. The CDR3 coding sequence is TGTGCCAGCAGCTTTTGGGCAGTTCGAAATGAGCAGTTCTTC.

This clonotype was counted only a few times. This rearrangement joins TRBV5-1 to TRBJ1-1; possible D gene TRBD1, 5 bases. Per the germline V gene, CDR1 is SGHRS and CDR2 is YFSETQ. V was cut by 3 bases and J by 5 bases, with 14 bases left in between. CDR3 size: 14 residues. The CDR3 DNA is TGCGCCAGCAGCTATTTGACAGCGCAAACTGAAGCTTTCTTT. Protein sequence: CASSYLTAQTEAFF.

This clonotype was observed a few times. The chain uses TRBV20-1 and TRBJ1-2; 8 positions agree with TRBD1. Germline-derived CDR1 and CDR2 are DFQATT and SNEGSKA (reference sequence). Trimming cost V 0 bases and J 6 bases; bases outside gene matches: 3. There are 13 residues in the CDR3. In nucleotides, the CDR3 is TGCAGTGCTAGAGATGACAGGGGTAATGGCTACACCTTC. It encodes CSARDDRGNGYTF.

This clonotype was seen only a few times. The gene calls are TRBV4-1 and TRBJ2-2, with 10 bases aligning to TRBD2. Germline values: CDR1 MGHRA, CDR2 YSYEKL. The CDR3 totals 20 residues. With V trimmed by 4 bases and J by 7 bases, 21 bases remained unmatched. CDR3 sequence (DNA): TGCGCCAGCAGCCTCCTTGGGATTACGAGCGGGGGGGCCAGGCACGGGGAGCTGTTTTTT. Encoded protein: CASSLLGITSGGARHGELFF.

This clonotype was observed a handful of times. The V call is TRBV9, the J call TRBJ1-4; no definite D call. Between the trimmed V and J ends, which lost 3 bases and 4 bases, there was a span of 4 bases. Looked up from germline, CDR1 is SGDLS and CDR2 is YYNGEE. The CDR3 is made up of 12 amino acids. The CDR3 nucleotides are TGTGCCAGCAGCGAGGGTAATGAAAAACTGTTTTTT. It is translated as CASSEGNEKLFF. Drawing the rest from reference TRBV9 and TRBJ1-4, the complete variable domain is DSGVTQTPKHLITATGQRVTLRCSPRSGDLSVYWYQQSLDQGLQFLIQYYNGEERAKGNILERFSAQQFPDLHSELNLSSLELGDSALYFCASSEGNEKLFFGSGTQLSVL.

J is TRBJ1-4 and V is TRBV20-1; tentatively, D is TRBD1 (5 bases). The CDR3 is made up of 12 amino acids. V was pared by 0 bases and J by 16 bases, with 15 bases between. Germline-derived CDR1 and CDR2 are DFQATT and SNEGSKA (reference sequence). For the CDR3, the DNA is TGCAGTGCTAGAGACGGGGCGGGAGTACAGTTTTTT. As protein: CSARDGAGVQFF.

The chain has TRBV7-2 and TRBJ2-1; D is ambiguous. The V gene's germline CDR1 is SGHTA and CDR2 FQGNSA. The germline V and J ends were trimmed by 5 bases and 8 bases, with 13 bases remaining between them. The CDR3 contains 13 residues. CDR3 sequence (DNA): TGTGCCAGCAGCCACCCTCTAGGGCATGAGCAGTTCTTC. This codes for CASSHPLGHEQFF.

The V call is TRBV5-6, the J call TRBJ1-4, with D possibly matching TRBD1 (6 bases). V gave up 3 bases and J gave up 8 bases, with 17 bases separating them. This CDR3 is built from 15 residues. Looked up from germline, CDR1 is SGHDT and CDR2 is YYEEEE. Here the CDR3 reads CASSSTPGEGEKLFF. CDR3 DNA: TGTGCCAGCAGCTCCACGCCAGGGGAAGGAGAAAAACTGTTTTTT.

The CDR3 region is CATSRDGRGPDTQYF. CDR3 DNA: TGTGCCACCAGCAGAGATGGGAGGGGCCCAGATACGCAGTATTTT. The gene calls are TRBV15 and TRBJ2-3; 7 nucleotides align to TRBD2. Germline trimming cut 0 bases from V and 4 bases from J; bases unmatched to any gene: 4. The CDR3 has 15 residues. Looked up from germline, CDR1 is LNHNV and CDR2 is YYDKDF (reference sequence). Variable domain in full (rest from reference TRBV15 and TRBJ2-3): DAMVIQNPRYQVTQFGKPVTLSCSQTLNHNVMYWYQQKSSQAPKLLFHYYDKDFNNEADTPDNFQSRRPNTSFCFLDIRSPGLGDTAMYLCATSRDGRGPDTQYFGPGTRLTVL.

This clonotype was seen a handful of times. The rearrangement uses TRBV4-3 and TRBJ1-6, with TRBD1 matching over 7 bases. CDR1 is LGHNA, CDR2 YSLEER, per germline. The CDR3 contains 17 residues. V lost 3 bases, J lost 2 bases, and 7 bases stayed unmatched. The CDR3 here is CASSQVQGGPYNSPLHF. The CDR3, as DNA: TGCGCCAGCAGCCAGGTGCAGGGGGGACCCTATAATTCACCCCTCCACTTT.

This chain connects TRBV4-2 to TRBJ2-5; 10 nucleotides line up with TRBD2. The CDR3 runs 17 residues. The trim removed 0 bases at V and 6 bases at J, leaving 10 bases unmatched. Germline CDR1 is LGHNA and CDR2 is YNFKEQ. In DNA form, the CDR3 reads TGTGCCAGCAGCCAAGAGGGAGCAGCGGGGGGGCTAAAGACCCAGTACTTC. Translating gives CASSQEGAAGGLKTQYF.

This clonotype was detected only a few times. The V and J genes are TRBV4-1 and TRBJ2-3; maybe TRBD1 (5 bases). V dropped 0 bases and J dropped 2 bases, with 9 bases sitting between them. Germline V gives CDR1 MGHRA, CDR2 YSYEKL. The length of the CDR3 is 15 residues. The CDR3 sequence is CASSQDPRDTDTQYF. CDR3 coding DNA: TGCGCCAGCAGCCAAGACCCCAGGGACACAGATACGCAGTATTTT.